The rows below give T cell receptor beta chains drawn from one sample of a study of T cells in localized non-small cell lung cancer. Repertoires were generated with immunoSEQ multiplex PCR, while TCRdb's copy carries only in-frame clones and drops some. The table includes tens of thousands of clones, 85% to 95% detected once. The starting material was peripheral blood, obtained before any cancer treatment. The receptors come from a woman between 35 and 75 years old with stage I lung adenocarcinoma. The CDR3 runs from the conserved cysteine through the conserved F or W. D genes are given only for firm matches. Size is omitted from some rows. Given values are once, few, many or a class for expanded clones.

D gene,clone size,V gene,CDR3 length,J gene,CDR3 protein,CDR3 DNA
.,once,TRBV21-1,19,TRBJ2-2,CASSNIRDWGNPNTGELFF,TGTGCCAGCAGCAACATCCGGGACTGGGGGAATCCGAACACCGGGGAGCTGTTTTTT
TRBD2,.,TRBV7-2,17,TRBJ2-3,CASSPRGAGASMRTQYF,TGTGCCAGCAGCCCTCGGGGAGCGGGGGCTAGCATGAGGACGCAGTATTTT
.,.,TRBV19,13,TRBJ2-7,CASMPSFDGEQYF,TGTGCCAGTATGCCTTCCTTTGATGGTGAGCAGTACTTC
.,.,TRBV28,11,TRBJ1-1,CAINRNTEAFF,TGTGCCATCAATCGGAACACTGAAGCTTTCTTT
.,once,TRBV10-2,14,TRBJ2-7,CASSEQGSSHEQYF,TGCGCCAGCAGTGAACAGGGAAGCTCCCACGAGCAGTACTTC
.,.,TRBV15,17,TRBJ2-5,CATSRGSGQLSQETQYF,TGTGCCACCAGCAGAGGGAGCGGGCAGCTTTCTCAAGAGACCCAGTACTTC
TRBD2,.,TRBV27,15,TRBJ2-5,CASSFGGGYQETQYF,TGTGCCAGCAGTTTTGGCGGGGGGTACCAAGAGACCCAGTACTTC
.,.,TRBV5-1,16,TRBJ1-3,CASSLQGPGSGNTIYF,TGCGCCAGCAGCTTGCAGGGTCCTGGCTCTGGAAACACCATATATTTT
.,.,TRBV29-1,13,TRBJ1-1,CSVERGRGTEAFF,TGCAGCGTTGAAAGGGGGAGGGGCACTGAAGCTTTCTTT
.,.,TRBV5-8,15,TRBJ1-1,CASPVAAGRHTEAFF,TGTGCCAGCCCCGTTGCCGCTGGGCGCCACACTGAAGCTTTCTTT
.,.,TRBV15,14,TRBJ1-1,CATSRDHRGTEAFF,TGTGCCACCAGCAGAGATCATCGGGGCACTGAAGCTTTCTTT
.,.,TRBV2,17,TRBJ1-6,CASEPAGAISYNSPLHF,TGTGCCAGCGAACCGGCAGGGGCGATCTCCTATAATTCACCCCTCCACTTT
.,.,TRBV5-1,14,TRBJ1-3,CASSLIPSGNTIYF,TGCGCCAGCAGCTTGATACCCTCTGGAAACACCATATATTTT
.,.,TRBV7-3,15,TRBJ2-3,CASSLGGRSTDTQYF,TGTGCCAGCAGCTTAGGGGGAAGGAGCACAGATACGCAGTATTTT